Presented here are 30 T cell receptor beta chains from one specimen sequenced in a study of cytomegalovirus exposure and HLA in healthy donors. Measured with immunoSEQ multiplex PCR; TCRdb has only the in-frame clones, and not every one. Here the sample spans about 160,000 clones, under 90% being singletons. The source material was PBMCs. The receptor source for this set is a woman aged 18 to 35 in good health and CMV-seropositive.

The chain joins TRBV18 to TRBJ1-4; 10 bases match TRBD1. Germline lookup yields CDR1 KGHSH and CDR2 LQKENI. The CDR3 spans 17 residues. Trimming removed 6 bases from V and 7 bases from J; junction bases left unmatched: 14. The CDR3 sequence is CASSPFPLTGGGEKLFF. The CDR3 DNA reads TGTGCCAGCTCCCCCTTCCCCCTGACAGGGGGCGGTGAAAAACTGTTTTTT.

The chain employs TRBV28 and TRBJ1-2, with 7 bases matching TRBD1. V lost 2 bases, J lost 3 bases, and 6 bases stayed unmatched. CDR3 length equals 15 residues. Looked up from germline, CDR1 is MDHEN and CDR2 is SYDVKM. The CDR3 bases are TGTGCCAGCAGTTTAGTAGGACAGGCCCACTATGGCTACACCTTC. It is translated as CASSLVGQAHYGYTF.

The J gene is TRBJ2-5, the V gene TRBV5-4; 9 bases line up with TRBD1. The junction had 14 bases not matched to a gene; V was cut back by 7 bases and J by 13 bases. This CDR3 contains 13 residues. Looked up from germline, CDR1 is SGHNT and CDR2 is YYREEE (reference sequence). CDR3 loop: CASQSGTGKRLYF. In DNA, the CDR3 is TGTGCCAGCCAATCCGGGACAGGGAAACGCTTGTACTTC. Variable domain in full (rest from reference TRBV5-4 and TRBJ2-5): ETGVTQSPTHLIKTRGQQVTLRCSSQSGHNTVSWYQQALGQGPQFIFQYYREEENGRGNFPPRFSGLQFPNYSSELNVNALELDDSALYLCASQSGTGKRLYFGPGTRLLVL.

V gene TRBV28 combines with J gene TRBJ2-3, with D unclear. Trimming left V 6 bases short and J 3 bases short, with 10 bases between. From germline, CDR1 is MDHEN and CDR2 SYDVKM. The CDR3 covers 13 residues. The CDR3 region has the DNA TGTGCCAGCAGCCCCCTAATAACAGATACGCAGTATTTT. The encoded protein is CASSPLITDTQYF.

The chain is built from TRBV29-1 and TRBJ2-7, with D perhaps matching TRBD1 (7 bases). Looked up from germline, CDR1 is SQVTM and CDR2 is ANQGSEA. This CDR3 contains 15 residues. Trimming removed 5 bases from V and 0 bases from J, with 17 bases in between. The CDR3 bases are TGCAGCGTTCGGGGGACAGTAACTAACTCCTACGAGCAGTACTTC. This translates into CSVRGTVTNSYEQYF.

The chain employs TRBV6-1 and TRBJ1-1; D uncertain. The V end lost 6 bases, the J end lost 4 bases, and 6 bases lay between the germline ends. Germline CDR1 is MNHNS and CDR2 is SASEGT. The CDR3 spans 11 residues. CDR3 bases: TGTGCCAGCAGCCTGTCCACTGAAGCTTTCTTT. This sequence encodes CASSLSTEAFF.

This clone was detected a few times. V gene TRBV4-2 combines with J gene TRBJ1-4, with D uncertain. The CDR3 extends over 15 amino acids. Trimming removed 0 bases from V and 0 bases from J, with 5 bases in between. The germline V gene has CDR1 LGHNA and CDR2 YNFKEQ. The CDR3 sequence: CASSQDRATNEKLFF. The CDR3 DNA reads TGTGCCAGCAGCCAAGATCGAGCAACTAATGAAAAACTGTTTTTT.

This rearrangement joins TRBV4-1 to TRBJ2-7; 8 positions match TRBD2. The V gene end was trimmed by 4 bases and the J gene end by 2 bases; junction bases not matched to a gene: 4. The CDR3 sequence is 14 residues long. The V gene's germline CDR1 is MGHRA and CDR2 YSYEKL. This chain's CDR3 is CASSLAGQTYEQYF. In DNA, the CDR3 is TGCGCCAGCAGCCTAGCGGGACAAACCTACGAGCAGTACTTC.

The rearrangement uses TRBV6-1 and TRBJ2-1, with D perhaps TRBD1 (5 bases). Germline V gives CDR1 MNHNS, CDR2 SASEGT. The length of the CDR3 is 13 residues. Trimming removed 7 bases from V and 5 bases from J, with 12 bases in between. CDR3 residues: CASNGRANNEQFF. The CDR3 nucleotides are TGTGCCAGCAATGGCAGGGCCAACAATGAGCAGTTCTTC.

The CDR3 nucleotides read TGTGCCTGGAGTCTACTAACCTACGAGCAGTACTTC. Its protein product is CAWSLLTYEQYF. The V gene is TRBV30, the J gene TRBJ2-7; D is uncertain. Germline values: CDR1 GTSNPN, CDR2 SVGIG (reference sequence). V was shortened by 2 bases and J by 2 bases, with 7 bases between the two germline ends. The CDR3 spans 12 residues.

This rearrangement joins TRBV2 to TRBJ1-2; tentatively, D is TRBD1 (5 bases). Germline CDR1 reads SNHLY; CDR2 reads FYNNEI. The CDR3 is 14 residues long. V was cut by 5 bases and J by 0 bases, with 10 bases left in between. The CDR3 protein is CASSPGPANYGYTF. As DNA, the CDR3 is TGTGCCAGCAGTCCAGGGCCGGCTAACTATGGCTACACCTTC. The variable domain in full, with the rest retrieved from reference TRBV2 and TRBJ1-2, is EPEVTQTPSHQVTQMGQEVILRCVPISNHLYFYWYRQILGQKVEFLVSFYNNEISEKSEIFDDQFSVERPDGSNFTLKIRSTKLEDSAMYFCASSPGPANYGYTFGSGTRLTVV.

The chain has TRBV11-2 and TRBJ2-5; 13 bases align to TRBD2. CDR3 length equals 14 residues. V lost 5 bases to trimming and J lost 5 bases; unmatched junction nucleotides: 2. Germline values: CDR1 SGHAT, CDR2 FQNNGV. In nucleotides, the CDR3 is TGTGCCAGCAGCCCACTAGCGGGAGGGGAGACCCAGTACTTC. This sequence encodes CASSPLAGGETQYF.

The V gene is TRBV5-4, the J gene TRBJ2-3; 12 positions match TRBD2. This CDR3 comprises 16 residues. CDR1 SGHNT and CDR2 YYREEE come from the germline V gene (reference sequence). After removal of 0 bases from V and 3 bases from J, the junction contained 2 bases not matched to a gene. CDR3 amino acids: CASSLGLAGGTDTQYF. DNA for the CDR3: TGTGCCAGCAGCTTGGGGCTAGCGGGAGGGACAGATACGCAGTATTTT.

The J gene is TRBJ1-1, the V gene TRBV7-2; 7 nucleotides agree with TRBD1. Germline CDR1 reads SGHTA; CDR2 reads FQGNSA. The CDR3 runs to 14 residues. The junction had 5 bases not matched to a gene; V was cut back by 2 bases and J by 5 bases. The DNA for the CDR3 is TGTGCCAGCAGCTTAATACAGGGGAGTACTGAAGCTTTCTTT. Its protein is CASSLIQGSTEAFF.

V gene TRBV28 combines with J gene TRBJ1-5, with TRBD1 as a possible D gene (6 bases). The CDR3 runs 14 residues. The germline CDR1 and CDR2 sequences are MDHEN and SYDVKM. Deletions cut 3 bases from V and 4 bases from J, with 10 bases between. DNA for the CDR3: TGTGCCAGCAGTTTTGGGACAAAAAATCAGCCCCAGCATTTT. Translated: CASSFGTKNQPQHF.

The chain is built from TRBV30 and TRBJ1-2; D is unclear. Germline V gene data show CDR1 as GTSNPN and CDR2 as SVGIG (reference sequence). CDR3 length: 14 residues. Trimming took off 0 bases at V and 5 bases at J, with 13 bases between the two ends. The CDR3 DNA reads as TGTGCCTGGAGTGTTATCGGAGCTGGGTATGGCTACACCTTC. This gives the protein CAWSVIGAGYGYTF. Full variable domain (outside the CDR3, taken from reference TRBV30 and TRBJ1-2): SQTIHQWPATLVQPVGSPLSLECTVEGTSNPNLYWYRQAAGRGLQLLFYSVGIGQISSEVPQNLSASRPQDRQFILSSKKLLLSDSGFYLCAWSVIGAGYGYTFGSGTRLTVV.

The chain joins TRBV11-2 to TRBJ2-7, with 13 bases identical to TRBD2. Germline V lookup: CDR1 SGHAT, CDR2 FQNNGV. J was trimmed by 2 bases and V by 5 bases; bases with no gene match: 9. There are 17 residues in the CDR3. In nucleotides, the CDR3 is TGTGCCAGCAGCCTGGGACTAGCGGGACCGATAGCCTACGAGCAGTACTTC. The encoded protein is CASSLGLAGPIAYEQYF.

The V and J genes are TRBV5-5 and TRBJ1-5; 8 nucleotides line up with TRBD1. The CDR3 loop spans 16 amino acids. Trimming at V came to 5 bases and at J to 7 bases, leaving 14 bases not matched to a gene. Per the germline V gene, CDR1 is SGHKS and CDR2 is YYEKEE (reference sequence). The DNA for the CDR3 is TGTGCCAGCAGACTAGACTTCGGACAGGGCGGGCAGCCCCAGCATTTT. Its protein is CASRLDFGQGGQPQHF. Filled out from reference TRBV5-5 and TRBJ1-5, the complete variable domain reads DAGVTQSPTHLIKTRGQQVTLRCSPISGHKSVSWYQQVLGQGPQFIFQYYEKEERGRGNFPDRFSARQFPNYSSELNVNALLLGDSALYLCASRLDFGQGGQPQHFGDGTRLSIL.

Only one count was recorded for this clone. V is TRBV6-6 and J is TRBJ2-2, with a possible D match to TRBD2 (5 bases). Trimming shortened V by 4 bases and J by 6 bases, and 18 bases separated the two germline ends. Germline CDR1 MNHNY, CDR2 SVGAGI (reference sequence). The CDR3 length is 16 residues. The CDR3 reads CASSSGVHVSAGELFF. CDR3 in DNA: TGTGCCAGCAGTTCCGGGGTCCATGTTAGCGCCGGGGAGCTGTTTTTT.

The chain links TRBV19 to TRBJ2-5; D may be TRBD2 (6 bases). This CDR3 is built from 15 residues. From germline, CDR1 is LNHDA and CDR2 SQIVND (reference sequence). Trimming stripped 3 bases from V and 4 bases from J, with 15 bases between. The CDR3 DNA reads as TGTGCCAGTAGTATGGTTAGGCGGGGAGTAGAGACCCAGTACTTC. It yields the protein CASSMVRRGVETQYF.

CDR3 DNA sequence: TGTGCCAGCAGTTTTCGGGGGAATAAAGCGGGAGGCCTATCATTCTACAATGAGCAGTTCTTC. Amino acid sequence: CASSFRGNKAGGLSFYNEQFF. J is TRBJ2-1 and V is TRBV28; TRBD2 matches at 9 bases. The germline gives CDR1 MDHEN, CDR2 SYDVKM. The V and J ends lost 3 bases and 3 bases, in that order; junction bases with no gene match: 21. This CDR3 has 21 amino acids.

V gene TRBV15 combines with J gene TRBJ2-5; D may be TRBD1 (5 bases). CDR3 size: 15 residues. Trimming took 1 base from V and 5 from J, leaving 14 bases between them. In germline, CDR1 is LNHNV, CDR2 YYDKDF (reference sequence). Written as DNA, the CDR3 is TGTGCCACCAGCAGAGTTCAGGGCGTCCCGGAGACCCAGTACTTC. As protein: CATSRVQGVPETQYF.

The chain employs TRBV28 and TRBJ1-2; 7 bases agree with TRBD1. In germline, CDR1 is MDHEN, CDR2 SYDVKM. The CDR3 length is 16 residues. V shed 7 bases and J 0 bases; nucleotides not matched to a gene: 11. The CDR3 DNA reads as TGTGCCAGCATTCGAGCACAGGGGCCGCCTAACTATGGCTACACCTTC. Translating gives CASIRAQGPPNYGYTF.

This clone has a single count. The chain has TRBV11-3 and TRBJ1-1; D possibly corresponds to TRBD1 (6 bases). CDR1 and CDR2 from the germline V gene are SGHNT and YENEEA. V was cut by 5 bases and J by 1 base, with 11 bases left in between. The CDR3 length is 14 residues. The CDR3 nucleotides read TGTGCCAGCAGCGAAGGCAGGGGGAACACTGAAGCTTTCTTT. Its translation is CASSEGRGNTEAFF.

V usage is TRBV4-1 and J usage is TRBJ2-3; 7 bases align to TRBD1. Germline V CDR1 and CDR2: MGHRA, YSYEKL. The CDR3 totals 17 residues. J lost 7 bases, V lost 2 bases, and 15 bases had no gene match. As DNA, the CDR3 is TGCGCCAGCAGCCAACTTGGGACAGCGTTGATACCGAATACGCAGTATTTT. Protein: CASSQLGTALIPNTQYF.

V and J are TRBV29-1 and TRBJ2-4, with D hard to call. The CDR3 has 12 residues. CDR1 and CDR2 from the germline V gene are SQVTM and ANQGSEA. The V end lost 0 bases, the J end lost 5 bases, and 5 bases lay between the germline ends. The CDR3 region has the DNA TGCAGCGTTGAAGAGGCCGAAAACATTCAGTACTTC. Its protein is CSVEEAENIQYF.

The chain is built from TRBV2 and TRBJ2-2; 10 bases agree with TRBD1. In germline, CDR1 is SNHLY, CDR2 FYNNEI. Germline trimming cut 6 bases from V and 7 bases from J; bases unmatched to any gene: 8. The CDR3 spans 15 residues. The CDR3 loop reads CASRPTGGAIGELFF. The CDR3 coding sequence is TGTGCCAGCAGACCGACAGGGGGCGCGATCGGGGAGCTGTTTTTT.

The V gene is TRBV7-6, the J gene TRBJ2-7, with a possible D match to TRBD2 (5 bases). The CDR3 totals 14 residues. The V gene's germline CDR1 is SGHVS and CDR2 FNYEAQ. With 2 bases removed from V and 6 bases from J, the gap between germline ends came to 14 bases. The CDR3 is CASSLRIGVGEQYF. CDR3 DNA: TGTGCCAGCAGCTTAAGGATCGGGGTCGGCGAGCAGTACTTC.

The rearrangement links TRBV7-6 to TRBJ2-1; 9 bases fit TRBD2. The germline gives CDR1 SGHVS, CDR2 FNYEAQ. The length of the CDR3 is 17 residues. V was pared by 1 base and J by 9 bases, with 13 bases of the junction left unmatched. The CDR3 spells CASSLGSGLAGLVEQFF. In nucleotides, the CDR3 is TGTGCCAGCAGCTTAGGGTCAGGCCTAGCGGGGCTGGTTGAGCAGTTCTTC.

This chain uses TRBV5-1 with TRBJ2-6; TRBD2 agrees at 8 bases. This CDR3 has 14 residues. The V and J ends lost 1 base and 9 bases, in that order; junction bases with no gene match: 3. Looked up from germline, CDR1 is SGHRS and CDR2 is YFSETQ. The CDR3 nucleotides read TGCGCCAGCAGCTTGTACCTAGCGGGCAACGTCCTGACTTTC. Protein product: CASSLYLAGNVLTF.